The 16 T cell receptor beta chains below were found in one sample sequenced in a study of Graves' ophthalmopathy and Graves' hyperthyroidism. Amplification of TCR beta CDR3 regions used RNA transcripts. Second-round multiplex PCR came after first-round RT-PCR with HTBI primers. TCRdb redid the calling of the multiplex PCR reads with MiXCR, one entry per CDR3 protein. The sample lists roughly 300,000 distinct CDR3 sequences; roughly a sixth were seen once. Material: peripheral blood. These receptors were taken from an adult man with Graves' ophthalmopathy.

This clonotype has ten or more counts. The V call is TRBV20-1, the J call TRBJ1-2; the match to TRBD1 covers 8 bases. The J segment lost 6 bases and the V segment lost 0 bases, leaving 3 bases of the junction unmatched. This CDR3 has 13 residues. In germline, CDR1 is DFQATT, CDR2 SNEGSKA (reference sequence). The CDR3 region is CSARDRGQDGYTF. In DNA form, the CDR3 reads TGCAGTGCTAGAGACAGGGGGCAGGATGGCTACACCTTC.

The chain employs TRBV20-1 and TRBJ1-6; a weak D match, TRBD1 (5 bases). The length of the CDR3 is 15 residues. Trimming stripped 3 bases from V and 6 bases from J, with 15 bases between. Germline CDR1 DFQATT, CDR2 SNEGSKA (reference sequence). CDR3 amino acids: CSASDQGRFNSPLHF. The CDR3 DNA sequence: TGCAGTGCTAGTGACCAGGGCAGATTTAATTCACCCCTCCACTTT.

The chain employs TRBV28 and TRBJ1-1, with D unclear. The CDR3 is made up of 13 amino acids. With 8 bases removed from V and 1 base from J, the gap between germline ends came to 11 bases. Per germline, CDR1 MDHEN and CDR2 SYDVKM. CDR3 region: CASSRPRNTEAFF. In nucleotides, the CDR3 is TGTGCCAGCTCCCGCCCGCGGAACACTGAAGCTTTCTTT.

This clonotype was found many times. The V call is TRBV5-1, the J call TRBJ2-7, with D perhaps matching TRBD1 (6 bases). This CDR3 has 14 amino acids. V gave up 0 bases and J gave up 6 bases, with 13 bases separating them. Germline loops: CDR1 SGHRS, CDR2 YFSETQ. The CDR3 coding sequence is TGCGCCAGCAGCTTGGAGTGGACAGTCCGCGAGCAGTACTTC. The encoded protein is CASSLEWTVREQYF.

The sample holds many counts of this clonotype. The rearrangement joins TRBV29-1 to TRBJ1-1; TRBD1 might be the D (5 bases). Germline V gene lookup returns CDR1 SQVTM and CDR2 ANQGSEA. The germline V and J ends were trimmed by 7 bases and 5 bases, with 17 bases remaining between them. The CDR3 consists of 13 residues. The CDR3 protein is CSALSMGDTEAFF. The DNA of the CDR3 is TGCAGCGCTTTGTCTATGGGGGATACTGAAGCTTTCTTT.

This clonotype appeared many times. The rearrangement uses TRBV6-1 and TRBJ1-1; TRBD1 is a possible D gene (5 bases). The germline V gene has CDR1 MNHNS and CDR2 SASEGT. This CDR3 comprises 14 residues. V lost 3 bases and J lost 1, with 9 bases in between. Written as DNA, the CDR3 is TGTGCCAGCAGTGATCGGGGCCGGAACACTGAAGCTTTCTTT. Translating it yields CASSDRGRNTEAFF.

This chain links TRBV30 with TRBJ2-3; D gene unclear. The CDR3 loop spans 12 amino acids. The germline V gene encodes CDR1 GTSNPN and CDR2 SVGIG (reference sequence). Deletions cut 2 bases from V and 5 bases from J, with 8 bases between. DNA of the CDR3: TGTGCCTGGAGTCGGGTAGGAGATACGCAGTATTTT. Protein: CAWSRVGDTQYF.

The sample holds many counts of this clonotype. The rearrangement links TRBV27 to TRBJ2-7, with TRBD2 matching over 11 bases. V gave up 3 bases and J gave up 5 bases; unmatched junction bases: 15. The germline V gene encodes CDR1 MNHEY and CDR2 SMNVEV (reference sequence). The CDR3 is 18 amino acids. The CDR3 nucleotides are TGTGCCAGCAGTTTCCGCGGGGACAATCTAGCGGGAGGAAACGAGCAGTACTTC. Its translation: CASSFRGDNLAGGNEQYF.

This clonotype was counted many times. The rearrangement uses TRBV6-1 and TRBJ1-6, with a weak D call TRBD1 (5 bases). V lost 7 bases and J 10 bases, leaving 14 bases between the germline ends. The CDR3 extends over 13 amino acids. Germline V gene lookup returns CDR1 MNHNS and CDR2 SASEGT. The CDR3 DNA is TGTGCCAGCACCCTTCTGCGGGACTCACCCCTCCACTTT. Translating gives CASTLLRDSPLHF.

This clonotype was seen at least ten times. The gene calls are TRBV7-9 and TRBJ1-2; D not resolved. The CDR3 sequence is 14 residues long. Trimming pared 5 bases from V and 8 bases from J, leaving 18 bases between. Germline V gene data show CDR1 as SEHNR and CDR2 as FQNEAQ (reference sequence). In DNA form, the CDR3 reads TGTGCCAGCAGCCCTAGCACTGGGCTCCGGGGCTACACCTTC. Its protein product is CASSPSTGLRGYTF.

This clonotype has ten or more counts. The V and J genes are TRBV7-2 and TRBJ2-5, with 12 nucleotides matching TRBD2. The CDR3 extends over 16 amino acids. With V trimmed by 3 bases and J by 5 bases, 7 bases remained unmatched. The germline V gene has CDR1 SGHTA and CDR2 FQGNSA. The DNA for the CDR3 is TGTGCCAGCAGCTTGTCTAGCGGGGGGGCATATGAGACCCAGTACTTC. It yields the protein CASSLSSGGAYETQYF.

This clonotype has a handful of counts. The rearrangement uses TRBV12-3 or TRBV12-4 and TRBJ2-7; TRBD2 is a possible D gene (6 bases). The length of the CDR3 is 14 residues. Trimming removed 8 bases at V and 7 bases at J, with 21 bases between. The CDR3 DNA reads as TGTGCCAGCTCACCCGGGACTCCCCGCGGGGAGCAGTACTTC. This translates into CASSPGTPRGEQYF.

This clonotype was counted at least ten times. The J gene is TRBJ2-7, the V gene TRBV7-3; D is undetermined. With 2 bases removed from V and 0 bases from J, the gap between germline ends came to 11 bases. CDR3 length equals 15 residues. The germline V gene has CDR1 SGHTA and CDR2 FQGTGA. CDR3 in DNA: TGTGCCAGCAGCTTAGCCCCGACTGGCTCCTACGAGCAGTACTTC. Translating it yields CASSLAPTGSYEQYF.

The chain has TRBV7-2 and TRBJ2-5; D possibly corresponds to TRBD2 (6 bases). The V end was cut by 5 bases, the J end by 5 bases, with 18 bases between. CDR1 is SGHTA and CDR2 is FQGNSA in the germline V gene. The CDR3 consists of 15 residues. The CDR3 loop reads CASSPSSAMGETQYF. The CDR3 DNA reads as TGTGCCAGCAGCCCCTCTAGCGCTATGGGGGAGACCCAGTACTTC.

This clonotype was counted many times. In nucleotides, the CDR3 is TGTGCCTGGAGTGTACTAAGCCCCGGGGAGCTGTTTTTT. Translated: CAWSVLSPGELFF. The chain has TRBV30 and TRBJ2-2; no clear D gene. Trimming shortened V by 0 bases and J by 6 bases, and 8 bases separated the two germline ends. The CDR3 runs to 13 residues. Germline assignment: CDR1 GTSNPN and CDR2 SVGIG (reference sequence).

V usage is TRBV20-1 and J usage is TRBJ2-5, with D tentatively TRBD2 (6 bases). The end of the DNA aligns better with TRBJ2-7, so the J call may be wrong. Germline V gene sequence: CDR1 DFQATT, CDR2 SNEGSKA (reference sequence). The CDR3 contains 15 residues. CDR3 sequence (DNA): TGCAGTGCTAGAGTTGTTGCAGGGACTGACTACGAGCAGTACTTC. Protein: CSARVVAGTDYEQYF.